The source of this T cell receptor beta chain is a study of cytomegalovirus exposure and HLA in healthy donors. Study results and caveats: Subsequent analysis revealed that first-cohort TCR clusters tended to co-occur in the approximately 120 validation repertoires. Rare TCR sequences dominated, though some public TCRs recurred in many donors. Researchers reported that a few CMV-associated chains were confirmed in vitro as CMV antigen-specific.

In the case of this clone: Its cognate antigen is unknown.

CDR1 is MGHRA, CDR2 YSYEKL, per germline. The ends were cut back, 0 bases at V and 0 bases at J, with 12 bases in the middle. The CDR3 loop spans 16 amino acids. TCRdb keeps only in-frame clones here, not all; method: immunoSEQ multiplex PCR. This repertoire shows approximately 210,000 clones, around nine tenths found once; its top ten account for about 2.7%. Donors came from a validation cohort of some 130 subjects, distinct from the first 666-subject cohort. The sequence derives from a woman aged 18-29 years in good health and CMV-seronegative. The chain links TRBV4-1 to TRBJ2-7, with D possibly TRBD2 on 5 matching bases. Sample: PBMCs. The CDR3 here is CASSQDPQRVSYEQYF. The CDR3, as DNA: TGCGCCAGCAGCCAAGACCCCCAGAGGGTCTCCTACGAGCAGTACTTC.